This T cell receptor beta chain was obtained from a study of identical twins. CDR3 length: 14 residues. The germline V gene encodes CDR1 DFQATT and CDR2 SNEGSKA (reference sequence). Trimming cost V 4 bases and J 8 bases; bases outside gene matches: 10. This clonotype has more than one count but fewer than ten. In TCRdb, the 5' RACE reads were re-called with MiXCR into one record per CDR3 protein. The sample lists about 530,000 distinct CDR3 sequences, about 16% occurring once. These data were likewise used in another study, on yellow fever vaccine responses in identical twins.

The clonotype comes from a woman aged 18-30 years in good health. Material: CD4+ T cells sorted from blood. This rearrangement joins TRBV20-1 to TRBJ2-5, with 10 bases matching TRBD2. CDR3 sequence reads: CSAIRGLAATTQYF. The CDR3 DNA follows: TGCAGTGCTATCCGCGGACTAGCGGCGACAACCCAGTACTTC.